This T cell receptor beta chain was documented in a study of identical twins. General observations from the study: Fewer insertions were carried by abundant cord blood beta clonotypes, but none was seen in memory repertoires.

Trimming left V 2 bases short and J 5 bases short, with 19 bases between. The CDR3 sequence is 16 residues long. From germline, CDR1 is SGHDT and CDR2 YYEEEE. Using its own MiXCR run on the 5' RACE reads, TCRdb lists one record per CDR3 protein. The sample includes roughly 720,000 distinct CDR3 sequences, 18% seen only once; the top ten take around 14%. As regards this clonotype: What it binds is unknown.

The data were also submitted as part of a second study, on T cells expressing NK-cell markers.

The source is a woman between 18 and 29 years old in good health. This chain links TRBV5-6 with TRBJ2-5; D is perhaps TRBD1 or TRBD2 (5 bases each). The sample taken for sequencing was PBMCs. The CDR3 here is CASSFRTLGEAETQYF. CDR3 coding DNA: TGTGCCAGCAGCTTCAGGACATTGGGGGAAGCGGAGACCCAGTACTTC. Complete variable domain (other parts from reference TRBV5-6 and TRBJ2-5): DAGVTQSPTHLIKTRGQQVTLRCSPKSGHDTVSWYQQALGQGPQFIFQYYEEEERQRGNFPDRFSGHQFPNYSSELNVNALLLGDSALYLCASSFRTLGEAETQYFGPGTRLLVL.